This entry describes one T cell receptor beta chain. What it recognizes is unknown. Between the trimmed V and J ends, which lost 3 bases and 1 base, there was a span of 11 bases. The CDR3 loop spans 15 amino acids. Germline lookup yields CDR1 SGDLS and CDR2 YYNGEE. The data belong to a study of chemoradiotherapy in HPV16-positive cancers. Study-wide results and caveats: Non-HPV-specific T cells did not expand in tumors during treatment, whereas candidate HPV-specific clones and E7-related motifs did.

The method was immunoSEQ multiplex PCR; TCRdb's version includes in-frame clones alone and lacks a portion of them. Among roughly 9,800 clones listed, 86% were seen once. The sequence was collected from a human donor with HPV-associated anogenital cancer. Material: blood, obtained from a patient who underwent chemoradiotherapy. The chain employs TRBV9 and TRBJ2-1, with a possible D match to TRBD2 (7 bases). In DNA, the CDR3 is TGTGCCAGCAGCGGAGGGGGGGCATCCTACAATGAGCAGTTCTTC. It encodes CASSGGGASYNEQFF.